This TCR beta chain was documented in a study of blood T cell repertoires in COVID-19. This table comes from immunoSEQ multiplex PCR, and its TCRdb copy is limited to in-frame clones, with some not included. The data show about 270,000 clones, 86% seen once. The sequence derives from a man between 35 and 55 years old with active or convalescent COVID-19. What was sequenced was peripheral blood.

This CDR3 reads CASSEEGASNYGYTF. CDR3 nucleotide sequence: TGTGCCAGCAGTGAGGAGGGTGCCTCTAACTATGGCTACACCTTC. This sequence joins TRBV27 and TRBJ1-2; D uncertain. Trimming removed 5 bases from V and 0 bases from J, with 13 bases in between. CDR1 and CDR2 (germline): MNHEY, SMNVEV (reference sequence). The CDR3 consists of 15 residues.